A few counts support the clone carrying this TCR beta chain. What it binds is not known. These data are taken from a study of cytomegalovirus exposure and HLA in healthy donors. Study-level results: Near-uniform donor sequencing depth was presumed by presence/absence analyses.

PCR employed 60 Vbeta and 13 Jbeta primers. Produced via immunoSEQ multiplex PCR; TCRdb's table is partial and in-frame only. The repertoire has 160,000 or so clones, 65% to 80% of them found once; the top ten carry under 2.5%. This CDR3 has 12 residues. Trimming took 3 bases from V and 4 from J, leaving 9 bases between them. Germline CDR1 SQVTM, CDR2 ANQGSEA. The material sequenced was PBMCs. V and J are TRBV29-1 and TRBJ1-2, with a weak D call TRBD1 (5 bases). This receptor was identified in a man in his forties in good health and CMV-seronegative. CDR3 region: CSVDPGPYGYTF. CDR3 sequence (DNA): TGCAGCGTTGACCCAGGGCCCTATGGCTACACCTTC. The whole variable domain, remainder taken from reference TRBV29-1 and TRBJ1-2, is SAVISQKPSRDICQRGTSLTIQCQVDSQVTMMFWYRQQPGQSLTLIATANQGSEATYESGFVIDKFPISRPNLTFSTLTVSNMSPEDSSIYLCSVDPGPYGYTFGSGTRLTVV.